Listed below are T cell receptor beta chains from one sample, sequenced in a study of T-cell memory formation after mild COVID-19. TCRdb analysed the 5' RACE reads with MiXCR anew, one entry per CDR3 protein. In the table there are roughly 300,000 distinct CDR3 sequences, around 8% of which are singletons. Sequenced input: PBMCs or a T cell subset sorted from them (not recorded which). All receptors derive from a man younger than 35 who had mild COVID-19 (a few samples of this study predate the infection). Cell type and time point are not known. Each CDR3 is given with its conserved first and last residue. Fields, in order: J gene, V gene, clone size, D gene, CDR3 length, CDR3 protein, CDR3 DNA. D genes are given only for firm matches. Clone size is not always given. Where it is, it says once, few, many or a class for expanded clones.

TRBJ2-1	TRBV27	many	NA	15	CASSPPGVLVNEQFF	TGTGCCAGCAGCCCACCCGGGGTCTTGGTCAATGAGCAGTTCTTC
TRBJ1-5	TRBV6-2/TRBV6-3	many	NA	15	CASRPGQLYNQPQHF	TGTGCCAGCAGACCTGGACAGTTATACAATCAGCCCCAGCATTTT
TRBJ1-2	TRBV7-9	NA	NA	12	CASVRTNYGYTF	TGTGCCAGCGTTCGCACTAACTATGGCTACACCTTC
TRBJ1-2	TRBV7-2	many	NA	14	CASSLARAGYGYTF	TGTGCCAGCAGCTTAGCTAGGGCCGGCTATGGCTACACCTTC
TRBJ2-3	TRBV4-1	many	NA	16	CASSQEGRPSTDTQYF	TGCGCCAGCAGCCAAGAGGGTCGGCCCAGCACAGATACGCAGTATTTT
TRBJ2-5	TRBV5-1	many	NA	14	CASSLAGYQETQYF	TGCGCCAGCAGCTTGGCAGGCTACCAAGAGACCCAGTACTTC
TRBJ2-1	TRBV7-6	NA	NA	15	CASSLAGITYNEQFF	TGTGCCAGCAGCTTAGCCGGGATAACGTACAATGAGCAGTTCTTC
TRBJ1-5	TRBV7-2	NA	TRBD1	16	CARSLVGQGASQPQHF	TGTGCCAGAAGCTTAGTGGGACAGGGGGCATCTCAGCCCCAGCATTTT
TRBJ1-4	TRBV7-9	few	NA	15	CASSFGLRSGEKLFF	TGTGCCAGCAGCTTCGGTTTGCGGTCCGGTGAAAAACTGTTTTTT
TRBJ1-1	TRBV5-1	many	NA	13	CASSPQGNTEAFF	TGTGCCAGCAGCCCACAGGGGAACACTGAAGCTTTCTTT
TRBJ2-5	TRBV7-2	NA	NA	13	CASSFSTGETQYF	TGTGCCAGCAGCTTTAGCACGGGGGAGACCCAGTACTTC
TRBJ2-1	TRBV12-3/TRBV12-4	many	NA	15	CASSLRASEGYEQFF	TGTGCCAGCAGTCTCCGGGCCTCAGAAGGCTATGAGCAGTTCTTC
TRBJ2-5	TRBV20-1	few	NA	13	CSARDGGWKTQYF	TGCAGTGCTAGAGATGGGGGTTGGAAGACCCAGTACTTC
TRBJ2-2	TRBV7-2	few	NA	14	CASSLSRNTGELFF	TGTGCCAGCAGCTTATCCAGAAACACCGGGGAGCTGTTTTTT
TRBJ1-1	TRBV14	few	NA	16	CASRSRDEGWDTEAFF	TGTGCCAGCAGGTCAAGGGATGAGGGATGGGACACTGAAGCTTTCTTT
TRBJ2-3	TRBV5-4	NA	NA	14	CASSAAFQTDTQYF	TGTGCCAGCAGCGCCGCCTTCCAAACAGATACGCAGTATTTT
TRBJ2-7	TRBV10-3	few	NA	14	CAISEIFRDYEQYF	TGTGCCATCAGTGAGATTTTCAGGGACTACGAGCAGTACTTC
TRBJ1-2	TRBV9	NA	TRBD1	15	CASSLRGRGSYGYTF	TGTGCCAGCAGCCTCAGGGGGCGTGGGAGCTATGGCTACACCTTC
TRBJ2-5	TRBV4-3	few	NA	14	CASSPEILQETQYF	TGCGCCAGCAGCCCAGAGATACTTCAAGAGACCCAGTACTTC
TRBJ1-1	TRBV7-9	many	NA	12	CASSPRGIEAFF	TGTGCCAGCAGCCCCAGAGGTATTGAAGCTTTCTTT
TRBJ1-2	TRBV20-1	few	TRBD1	14	CSARGAGGNYGYTF	TGCAGTGCTAGAGGCGCAGGGGGTAACTATGGCTACACCTTC
TRBJ2-5	TRBV12-3/TRBV12-4	many	TRBD2	14	CASTLGAGEGTQYF	TGTGCCAGCACCCTTGGGGCGGGGGAGGGGACCCAGTACTTC
TRBJ1-4	TRBV7-6	NA	NA	13	CASSLRVQEKLFF	TGTGCCAGCAGCTTGAGGGTGCAAGAAAAACTGTTTTTT
TRBJ2-3	TRBV4-2	many	NA	16	CASSQAHAKGPDTQYF	TGTGCCAGCAGCCAAGCCCACGCTAAGGGCCCAGATACGCAGTATTTT
TRBJ1-6	TRBV5-5	few	NA	12	CASSLEASPLHF	TGTGCCAGCAGCTTGGAGGCTTCACCCCTCCACTTT
TRBJ1-6	TRBV9	few	TRBD1	16	CASSVGAGGSNSPLHF	TGTGCCAGCAGCGTAGGGGCAGGGGGTAGTAATTCACCCCTCCACTTT
TRBJ2-1	TRBV5-1	NA	NA	17	CASSGTGGSPTYNEQFF	TGCGCCAGCAGCGGAACCGGGGGTAGCCCCACCTACAATGAGCAGTTCTTC
TRBJ2-5	TRBV5-4	NA	NA	14	CASSLVGVLETQYF	TGTGCCAGCAGCCTAGTTGGGGTATTGGAGACCCAGTACTTC
TRBJ1-2	TRBV5-1	few	TRBD1	15	CASSFGQGANYGYTF	TGCGCCAGCAGCTTCGGACAGGGGGCTAACTATGGCTACACCTTC
TRBJ2-2	TRBV6-4	NA	NA	16	CASSDSRGVSTGELFF	TGTGCCAGCAGTGACTCGAGGGGGGTCTCCACCGGGGAGCTGTTTTTT
TRBJ2-6	TRBV4-2	NA	TRBD1	16	CASSPDRGQGANVLTF	TGTGCCAGCAGCCCCGACAGGGGGCAGGGGGCCAACGTCCTGACTTTC
TRBJ2-2	TRBV7-6	NA	NA	14	CASSPREGTGELFF	TGTGCCAGCAGCCCCCGAGAGGGCACCGGGGAGCTGTTTTTT
TRBJ1-1	TRBV29-1	NA	TRBD1	16	CSVGGQGGFQNTEAFF	TGCAGCGTTGGAGGGCAGGGGGGTTTCCAAAACACTGAAGCTTTCTTT
TRBJ2-5	TRBV10-2	NA	NA	16	CASSERRGAIQETQYF	TGCGCCAGCAGTGAACGTCGTGGGGCCATACAAGAGACCCAGTACTTC
TRBJ2-7	TRBV11-2	NA	TRBD2	14	CASSIQAGPYEQYF	TGTGCCAGCAGCATACAAGCGGGGCCCTACGAGCAGTACTTC
TRBJ2-1	TRBV6-2/TRBV6-3	few	TRBD2	16	CASSRYWTSGDNEQFF	TGTGCCAGCAGTCGCTACTGGACTAGCGGGGACAATGAGCAGTTCTTC
TRBJ2-7	TRBV7-9	many	NA	12	CASSPLRYEQYF	TGTGCCAGCAGTCCCCTCAGGTACGAGCAGTACTTC